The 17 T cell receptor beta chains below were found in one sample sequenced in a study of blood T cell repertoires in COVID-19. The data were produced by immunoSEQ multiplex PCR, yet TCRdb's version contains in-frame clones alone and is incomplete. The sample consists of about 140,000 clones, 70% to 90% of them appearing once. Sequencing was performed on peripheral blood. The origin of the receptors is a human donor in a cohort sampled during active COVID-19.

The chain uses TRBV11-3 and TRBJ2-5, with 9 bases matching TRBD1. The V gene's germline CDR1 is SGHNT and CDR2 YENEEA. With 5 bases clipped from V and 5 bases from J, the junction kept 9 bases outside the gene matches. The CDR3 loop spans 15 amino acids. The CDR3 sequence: CASSHGQGSEETQYF. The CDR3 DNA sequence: TGTGCCAGCAGCCATGGACAGGGGTCTGAGGAGACCCAGTACTTC.

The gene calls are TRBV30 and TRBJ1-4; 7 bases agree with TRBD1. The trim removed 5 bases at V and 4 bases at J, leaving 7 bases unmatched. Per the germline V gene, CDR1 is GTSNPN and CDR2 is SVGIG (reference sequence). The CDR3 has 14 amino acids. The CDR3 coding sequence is TGTGCCTGGGCCCACCAGGGGGGTAATGAAAAACTGTTTTTT. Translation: CAWAHQGGNEKLFF.

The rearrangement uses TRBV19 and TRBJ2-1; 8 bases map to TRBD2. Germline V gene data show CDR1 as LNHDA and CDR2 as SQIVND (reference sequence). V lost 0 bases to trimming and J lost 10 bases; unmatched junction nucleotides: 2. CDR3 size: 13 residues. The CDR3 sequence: CASSIEGLGEQFF. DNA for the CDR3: TGTGCCAGTAGTATAGAGGGACTAGGAGAGCAGTTCTTC.

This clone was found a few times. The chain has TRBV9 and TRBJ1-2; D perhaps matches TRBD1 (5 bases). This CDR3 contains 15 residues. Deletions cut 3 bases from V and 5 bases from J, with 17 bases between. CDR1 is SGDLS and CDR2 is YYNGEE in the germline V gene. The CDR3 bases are TGTGCCAGCAGCGGACCTTCGGGGGGAGGGTATGGCTACACCTTC. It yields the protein CASSGPSGGGYGYTF.

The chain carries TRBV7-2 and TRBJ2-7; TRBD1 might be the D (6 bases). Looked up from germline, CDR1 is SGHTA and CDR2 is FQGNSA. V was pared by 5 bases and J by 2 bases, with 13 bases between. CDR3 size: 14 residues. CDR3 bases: TGTGCCAGCAGCAGAGGGACACTCACCTACGAGCAGTACTTC. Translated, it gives CASSRGTLTYEQYF.

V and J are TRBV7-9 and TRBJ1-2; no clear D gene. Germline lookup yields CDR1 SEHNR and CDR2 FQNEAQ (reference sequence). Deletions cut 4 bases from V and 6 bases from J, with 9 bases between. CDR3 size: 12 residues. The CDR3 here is CASSSFGDGYTF. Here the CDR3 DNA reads TGTGCCAGCAGCTCCTTCGGGGATGGCTACACCTTC.

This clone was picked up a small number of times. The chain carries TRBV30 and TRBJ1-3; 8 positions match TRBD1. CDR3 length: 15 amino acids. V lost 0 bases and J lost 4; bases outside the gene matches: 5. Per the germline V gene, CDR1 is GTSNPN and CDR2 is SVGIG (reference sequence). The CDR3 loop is CAWSVADRVGNTIYF. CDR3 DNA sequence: TGTGCCTGGAGTGTAGCGGACAGGGTGGGAAACACCATATATTTT.

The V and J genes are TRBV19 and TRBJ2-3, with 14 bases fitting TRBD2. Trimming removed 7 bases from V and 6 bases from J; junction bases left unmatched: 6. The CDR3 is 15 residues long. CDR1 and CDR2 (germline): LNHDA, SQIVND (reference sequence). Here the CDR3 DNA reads TGTGCCAGTAATCCGGGACTAGCGGGAGCGGATACGCAGTATTTT. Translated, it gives CASNPGLAGADTQYF.

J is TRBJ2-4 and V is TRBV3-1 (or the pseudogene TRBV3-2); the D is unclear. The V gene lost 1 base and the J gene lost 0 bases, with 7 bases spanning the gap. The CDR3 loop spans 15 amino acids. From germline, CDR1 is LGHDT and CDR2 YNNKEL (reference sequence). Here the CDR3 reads CASSQVRLAKNIQYF. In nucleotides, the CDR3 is TGTGCCAGCAGCCAAGTGCGGCTAGCCAAAAACATTCAGTACTTC.

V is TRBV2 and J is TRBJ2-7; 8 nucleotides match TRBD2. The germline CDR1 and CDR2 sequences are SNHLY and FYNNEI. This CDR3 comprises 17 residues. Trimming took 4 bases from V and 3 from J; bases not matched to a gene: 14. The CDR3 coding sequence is TGTGCCAGCAGTGCAGGCGGCGGGAGGTTCGCGTTCTACGAGCAGTACTTC. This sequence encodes CASSAGGGRFAFYEQYF.

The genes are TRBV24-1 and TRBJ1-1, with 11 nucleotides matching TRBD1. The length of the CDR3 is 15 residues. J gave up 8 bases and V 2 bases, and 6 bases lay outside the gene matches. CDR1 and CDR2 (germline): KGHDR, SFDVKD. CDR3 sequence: CATSDSGTGGVEAFF. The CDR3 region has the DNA TGTGCCACCAGTGATTCTGGGACAGGGGGAGTCGAAGCTTTCTTT.

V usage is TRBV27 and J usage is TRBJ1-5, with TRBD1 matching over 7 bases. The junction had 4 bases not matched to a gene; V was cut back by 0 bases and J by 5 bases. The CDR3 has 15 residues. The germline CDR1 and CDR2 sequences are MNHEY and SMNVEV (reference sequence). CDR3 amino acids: CASSLSARGYQPQHF. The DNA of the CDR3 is TGTGCCAGCAGTTTATCGGCCAGGGGGTATCAGCCCCAGCATTTT.

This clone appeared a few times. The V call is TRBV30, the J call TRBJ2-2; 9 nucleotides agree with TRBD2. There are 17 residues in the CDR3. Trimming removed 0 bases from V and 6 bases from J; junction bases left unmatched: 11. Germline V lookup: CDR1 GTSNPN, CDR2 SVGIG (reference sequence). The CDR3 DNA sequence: TGTGCCTGGAGTGTAGTTCCTTGGCTAGCGGGGTCCGGGGAGCTGTTTTTT. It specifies CAWSVVPWLAGSGELFF. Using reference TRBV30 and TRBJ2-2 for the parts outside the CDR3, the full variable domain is SQTIHQWPATLVQPVGSPLSLECTVEGTSNPNLYWYRQAAGRGLQLLFYSVGIGQISSEVPQNLSASRPQDRQFILSSKKLLLSDSGFYLCAWSVVPWLAGSGELFFGEGSRLTVL.

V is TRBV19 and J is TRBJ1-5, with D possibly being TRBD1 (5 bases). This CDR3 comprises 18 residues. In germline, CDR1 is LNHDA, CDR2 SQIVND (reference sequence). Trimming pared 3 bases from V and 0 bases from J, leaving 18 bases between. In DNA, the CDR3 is TGTGCCAGTAGTATCCCCCCTCCTGGGGGGTATAGCAATCAGCCCCAGCATTTT. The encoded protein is CASSIPPPGGYSNQPQHF.

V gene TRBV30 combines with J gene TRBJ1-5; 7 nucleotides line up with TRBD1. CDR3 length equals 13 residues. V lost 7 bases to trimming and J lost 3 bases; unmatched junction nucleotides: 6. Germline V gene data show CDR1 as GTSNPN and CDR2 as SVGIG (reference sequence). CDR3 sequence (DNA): TGTGCCTCTGGACAGGACCACAATCAGCCCCAGCATTTT. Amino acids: CASGQDHNQPQHF.

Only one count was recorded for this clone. The CDR3 loop is CASSPGGQEYNYGYTF. The CDR3 coding sequence is TGCGCCAGCAGCCCGGGGGGGCAGGAATATAACTATGGCTACACCTTC. The chain couples TRBV5-1 to TRBJ1-2; perhaps TRBD1 as D (6 bases). V shed 4 bases and J shed 1 base, with 17 bases lying between them. This CDR3 region has 16 residues. CDR1 SGHRS and CDR2 YFSETQ come from the germline V gene. Based on the CDR3 plus reference TRBV5-1 and TRBJ1-2, the full variable domain is KAGVTQTPRYLIKTRGQQVTLSCSPISGHRSVSWYQQTPGQGLQFLFEYFSETQRNKGNFPGRFSGRQFSNSRSEMNVSTLELGDSALYLCASSPGGQEYNYGYTFGSGTRLTVV.

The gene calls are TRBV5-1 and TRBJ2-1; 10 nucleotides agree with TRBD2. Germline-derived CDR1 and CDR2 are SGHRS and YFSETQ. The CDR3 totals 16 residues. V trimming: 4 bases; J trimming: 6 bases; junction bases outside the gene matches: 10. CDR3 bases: TGCGCCAGCAGCCGAGGAGCGGGAGGGCCGGGCAATGAGCAGTTCTTC. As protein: CASSRGAGGPGNEQFF. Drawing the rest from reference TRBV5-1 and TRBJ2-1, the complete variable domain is KAGVTQTPRYLIKTRGQQVTLSCSPISGHRSVSWYQQTPGQGLQFLFEYFSETQRNKGNFPGRFSGRQFSNSRSEMNVSTLELGDSALYLCASSRGAGGPGNEQFFGPGTRLTVL.